This entry is about one T cell receptor beta chain. The data belong to a study of blood T cell repertoires in COVID-19. Study as a whole: In each case, the material was cDNA or gDNA derived from T cells, B-cell-depleted T cells, or PBMCs.

Those enrolled in Seattle joined during active infection and were followed longitudinally afterward. CDR3 length: 14 residues. Germline trimming cut 2 bases from V and 3 bases from J; bases unmatched to any gene: 2. Germline CDR1 and CDR2: SGHRS and YFSETQ. Per the authors' pipeline: Amplification from reference gene primers served as the basis for estimated nucleated cell counts. The protocol was immunoSEQ multiplex PCR, while the TCRdb copy is restricted to in-frame clones and leaves out a portion. The V and J calls and clone size come from that table; D and trimming were worked out from the DNA. The sample carries around 310,000 clones, around 90% recorded once.

The clonotype originates from a woman in her forties with COVID-19, enrolled during active disease. The chain recombines TRBV5-1 with TRBJ1-5, with 7 nucleotides matching TRBD1. The specimen was peripheral blood. The CDR3 DNA reads TGCGCCAGCAGCTTACAGGGGCCCAATCAGCCCCAGCATTTT. It yields the protein CASSLQGPNQPQHF.